This entry is about one T cell receptor (beta chain). Original handling: Amplification of reference gene primers was used by the study to estimate nucleated cell counts. Repertoires were generated with immunoSEQ multiplex PCR, while TCRdb's copy carries only in-frame clones and drops some. V and J calls plus clone size are reproduced from that table; the DNA served to infer D and trimming. This sample carries 130,000 to 150,000 clones, around 81% of them seen once, and the ten largest clones take approximately 2.7%. This sample is drawn from a study of blood T cell repertoires in COVID-19. Study at large: T cells, B-cell-depleted T cells, or PBMCs supplied cDNA or gDNA.

V lost 3 bases, J lost 4 bases, and 9 bases lay in between. The CDR3 runs to 13 residues. This sequence originates from a woman in her thirties or forties with active or convalescent COVID-19. Material: peripheral blood. The chain links TRBV12-3 or TRBV12-4 to TRBJ1-2; D uncertain. DNA for the CDR3: TGTGCCAGCAGTTTGGTACAGCTCTATGGCTACACCTTC. Protein: CASSLVQLYGYTF.